The 22 T cell receptor beta chains presented below share a single source sample, sequenced in a study of blood T cell repertoires in COVID-19. The table came from immunoSEQ multiplex PCR; TCRdb's copy has only in-frame clones and leaves some out. The table has more than 85,000 clones, around 87% seen once. The sample comprised peripheral blood. These receptors were collected from a human donor in a cohort sampled during active COVID-19.

The rearrangement uses TRBV28 and TRBJ1-1, with 8 bases identical to TRBD1. Germline lookup yields CDR1 MDHEN and CDR2 SYDVKM. CDR3 size: 17 residues. The V and J ends lost 7 bases and 4 bases, in that order; junction bases with no gene match: 17. In DNA, the CDR3 is TGTGCCAGCAATCCTGCGGGTCAGGGGGCGCCCGGCACTGAAGCTTTCTTT. Protein sequence: CASNPAGQGAPGTEAFF. The full variable domain, in which reference TRBV28 and TRBJ1-1 provide the parts outside the CDR3, is DVKVTQSSRYLVKRTGEKVFLECVQDMDHENMFWYRQDPGLGLRLIYFSYDVKMKEKGDIPEGYSVSREKKERFSLILESASTNQTSMYLCASNPAGQGAPGTEAFFGQGTRLTVV.

V and J are TRBV12-3 or TRBV12-4 and TRBJ2-4; TRBD1 matches at 8 bases. The V gene end was trimmed by 7 bases and the J gene end by 15 bases; junction bases not matched to a gene: 11. The CDR3 consists of 12 residues. The DNA of the CDR3 is TGTGCCAGCACCCAAGGCAGGGGGCGCGGGTACTTC. Translation: CASTQGRGRGYF.

The rearrangement links TRBV4-1 to TRBJ1-5; TRBD1 matches 9 bases. Germline values: CDR1 MGHRA, CDR2 YSYEKL. V was clipped by 0 bases and J by 6 bases; unmatched bases: 6. The CDR3 spans 16 residues. The CDR3 coding sequence is TGCGCCAGCAGCCAAGATTGGACAGGGGTGGTTCAGCCCCAGCATTTT. Translated, it gives CASSQDWTGVVQPQHF.

This CDR3 is CASSTRDRASEAFF. CDR3 nucleotide sequence: TGTGCCAGCAGTACAAGGGACAGAGCTTCCGAAGCTTTCTTT. V is TRBV27 and J is TRBJ1-1; 7 bases are shared with TRBD1. Trimming removed 5 bases from V and 8 bases from J; junction bases left unmatched: 11. Germline-derived CDR1 and CDR2 are MNHEY and SMNVEV (reference sequence). This CDR3 region has 14 residues.

This chain joins TRBV4-3 and TRBJ2-7, with a weak D call TRBD1 (6 bases). From germline, CDR1 is LGHNA and CDR2 YSLEER. Trimming pared 4 bases from V and 7 bases from J, leaving 26 bases between. The CDR3 runs 17 residues. The CDR3 spells CASSPGTPLKGSWEQYF. The CDR3 nucleotides read TGCGCCAGCAGCCCCGGGACACCTCTAAAAGGGTCATGGGAGCAGTACTTC.

This clone was counted a single time. The chain carries TRBV7-6 and TRBJ2-1; possibly TRBD2 for D (6 bases). The CDR3 is made up of 15 amino acids. The germline CDR1 and CDR2 sequences are SGHVS and FNYEAQ. V lost 5 bases, J lost 6 bases, and 17 bases lay in between. In DNA, the CDR3 is TGTGCCAGCAGCCCCGGAGGGAGTGTAGGCAATGAGCAGTTCTTC. This encodes CASSPGGSVGNEQFF.

This clone appeared a few times. The rearrangement links TRBV11-2 to TRBJ2-2, with a tentative D call TRBD2 (5 bases). Looked up from germline, CDR1 is SGHAT and CDR2 is FQNNGV. V was cut by 5 bases and J by 4 bases, with 14 bases left in between. The CDR3 runs 15 residues. CDR3 nucleotides: TGTGCCAGCAGCCCTATACGGGGTGGCACCGGGGAGCTGTTTTTT. Translating it yields CASSPIRGGTGELFF.

This chain links TRBV9 with TRBJ1-3; D is perhaps TRBD1 (5 bases). With 2 bases removed from V and 1 base from J, the gap between germline ends came to 13 bases. Germline V gene data show CDR1 as SGDLS and CDR2 as YYNGEE. The CDR3 is 16 amino acids. The CDR3 DNA is TGTGCCAGCAGCGTTAAAGCAGGGCGGTCTGGAAACACCATATATTTT. It yields the protein CASSVKAGRSGNTIYF.

The chain joins TRBV10-1 to TRBJ1-3; TRBD1 might be the D (5 bases). Trimming took 3 bases from V and 0 from J, leaving 12 bases between them. The germline V gene encodes CDR1 WNHNN and CDR2 SYGVQD (reference sequence). CDR3 length: 16 residues. Written as DNA, the CDR3 is TGCGCCAGCAGTGATTTTCGACAGCTCTCTGGAAACACCATATATTTT. It encodes CASSDFRQLSGNTIYF.

The chain carries TRBV24-1 and TRBJ1-2; D is unclear. V was trimmed by 0 bases and J by 0 bases, leaving 10 bases between them. Germline V gene lookup returns CDR1 KGHDR and CDR2 SFDVKD. This CDR3 has 16 amino acids. Written as DNA, the CDR3 is TGTGCCACCAGTGATTTGGACCACAGAGCTAACTATGGCTACACCTTC. This gives the protein CATSDLDHRANYGYTF.

The chain has TRBV2 and TRBJ1-3; the D gene is possibly TRBD1 (5 bases). CDR3 length: 13 amino acids. Germline V gene sequence: CDR1 SNHLY, CDR2 FYNNEI. Trimming took off 4 bases at V and 7 bases at J, with 11 bases between the two ends. The CDR3 here is CASSGGSWNTIYF. CDR3 DNA sequence: TGTGCCAGCAGTGGGGGCTCTTGGAACACCATATATTTT.

The chain links TRBV7-2 to TRBJ1-2; TRBD1 agrees at 11 bases. CDR1 SGHTA and CDR2 FQGNSA come from the germline V gene. The CDR3 has 12 residues. V trimming: 7 bases; J trimming: 10 bases; junction bases outside the gene matches: 5. The CDR3 coding sequence is TGTGCCAGCAAGTTGGGACAGGGGGTCTACACCTTC. It codes for CASKLGQGVYTF.

The chain employs TRBV5-1 and TRBJ1-2, with 8 positions matching TRBD1. This CDR3 region has 15 residues. Per germline, CDR1 SGHRS and CDR2 YFSETQ. V lost 4 bases, J lost 6 bases, and 11 bases stayed unmatched. The CDR3 nucleotides are TGCGCCAGCAGCCAAGGACAGGGTAGGGTAAATGGCTACACCTTC. This translates into CASSQGQGRVNGYTF.

The chain carries TRBV2 and TRBJ1-1; D gene uncertain. This CDR3 contains 12 residues. V was clipped by 6 bases and J by 0 bases, with 5 bases between them. Germline values: CDR1 SNHLY, CDR2 FYNNEI. The CDR3 DNA reads as TGTGCCAGCAGGCAGGTGAACACTGAAGCTTTCTTT. This encodes CASRQVNTEAFF.

The chain has TRBV12-3 or TRBV12-4 and TRBJ1-1, with a tentative D call TRBD1 (6 bases). The V and J ends lost 5 bases and 7 bases respectively, with 14 bases between them. The CDR3 covers 13 residues. The CDR3 DNA follows: TGTGCCAGCAGTAGTTCGGACAGACTTGAAGCTTTCTTT. This gives the protein CASSSSDRLEAFF.

This clone was seen a handful of times. This CDR3 reads CASLDSRNNNEQFF. CDR3 bases: TGTGCCTCCCTTGATTCGCGGAACAACAATGAGCAGTTCTTC. The chain employs TRBV30 and TRBJ2-1; no clear D. The germline CDR1 and CDR2 sequences are GTSNPN and SVGIG (reference sequence). The CDR3 has 14 amino acids. Trimming pared 7 bases from V and 5 bases from J, leaving 18 bases between.

J is TRBJ2-7 and V is TRBV10-3; no clear D. V lost 2 bases and J 0 bases, leaving 11 bases between the germline ends. This CDR3 is 15 amino acids long. Germline V lookup: CDR1 ENHRY, CDR2 SYGVKD. The CDR3 loop is CAISEDTPHSYEQYF. The CDR3 DNA follows: TGTGCCATCAGTGAGGACACTCCCCACTCCTACGAGCAGTACTTC.

The V call is TRBV10-1, the J call TRBJ2-3; TRBD1 matches at 7 bases. This CDR3 spans 16 amino acids. The trim removed 0 bases at V and 2 bases at J, leaving 5 bases unmatched. The germline gives CDR1 WNHNN, CDR2 SYGVQD (reference sequence). The CDR3 here is CASSESKGAPTDTQYF. DNA for the CDR3: TGCGCCAGCAGTGAGTCGAAGGGGGCCCCCACAGATACGCAGTATTTT.

This chain connects TRBV12-3 or TRBV12-4 to TRBJ2-7; 9 positions agree with TRBD1. The ends lost 6 bases at V and 6 bases at J; junction bases unmatched: 6. The CDR3 is 13 amino acids. The DNA for the CDR3 is TGTGCCAGCAGCCGTGGGACAGGGCTCGAGCAGTACTTC. Translating it yields CASSRGTGLEQYF.

The V call is TRBV27, the J call TRBJ2-1; D is perhaps TRBD1 (6 bases). The length of the CDR3 is 16 residues. Germline CDR1 reads MNHEY; CDR2 reads SMNVEV (reference sequence). The germline V and J ends were trimmed by 5 bases and 6 bases, with 20 bases remaining between them. CDR3 nucleotides: TGTGCCAGCAGTCGACAGGCCACTTACCTAATCAATGAGCAGTTCTTC. Amino acids: CASSRQATYLINEQFF.

The CDR3 reads CASSLGGLAGGTDTQYF. The CDR3 DNA is TGTGCCAGCAGCCTGGGGGGACTAGCGGGGGGCACAGATACGCAGTATTTT. The chain uses TRBV5-4 and TRBJ2-3, with TRBD2 matching over 14 bases. The V segment lost 4 bases and the J segment 1 base; nucleotides outside the gene matches: 5. Per the germline V gene, CDR1 is SGHNT and CDR2 is YYREEE (reference sequence). The CDR3 extends over 17 amino acids.

This chain uses TRBV27 with TRBJ1-2; 10 positions agree with TRBD1. J lost 6 bases, V lost 0 bases, and 1 base had no gene match. The germline CDR1 and CDR2 sequences are MNHEY and SMNVEV (reference sequence). The length of the CDR3 is 14 residues. The CDR3 region is CASSLSGQGNGYTF. The CDR3 nucleotides read TGTGCCAGCAGTTTATCGGGACAGGGGAATGGCTACACCTTC.